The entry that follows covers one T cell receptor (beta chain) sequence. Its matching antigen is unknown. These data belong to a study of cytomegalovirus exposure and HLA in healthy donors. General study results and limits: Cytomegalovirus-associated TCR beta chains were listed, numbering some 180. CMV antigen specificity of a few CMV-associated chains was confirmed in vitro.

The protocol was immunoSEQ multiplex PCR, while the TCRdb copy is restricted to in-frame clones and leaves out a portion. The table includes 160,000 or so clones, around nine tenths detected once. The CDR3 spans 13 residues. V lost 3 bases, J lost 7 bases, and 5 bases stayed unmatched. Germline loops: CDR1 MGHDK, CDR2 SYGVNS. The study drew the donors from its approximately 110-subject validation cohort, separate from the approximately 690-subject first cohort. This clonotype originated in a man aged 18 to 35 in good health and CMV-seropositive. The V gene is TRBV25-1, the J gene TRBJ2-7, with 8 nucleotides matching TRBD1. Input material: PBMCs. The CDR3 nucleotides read TGTGCCAGCAGTGAGCAGGGGGCGAGGGAGCAGTACTTC. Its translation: CASSEQGAREQYF.